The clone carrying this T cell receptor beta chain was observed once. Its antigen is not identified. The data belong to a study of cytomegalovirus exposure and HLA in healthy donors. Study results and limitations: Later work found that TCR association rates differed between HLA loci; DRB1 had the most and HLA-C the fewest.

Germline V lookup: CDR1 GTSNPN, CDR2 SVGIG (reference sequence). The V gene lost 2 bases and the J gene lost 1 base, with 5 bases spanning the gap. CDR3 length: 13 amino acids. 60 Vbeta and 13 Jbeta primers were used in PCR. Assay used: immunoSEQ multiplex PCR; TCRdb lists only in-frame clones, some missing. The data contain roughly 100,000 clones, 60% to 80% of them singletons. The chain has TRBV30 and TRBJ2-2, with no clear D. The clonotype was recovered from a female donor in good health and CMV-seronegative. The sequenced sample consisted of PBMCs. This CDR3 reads CAWSRQNTGELFF. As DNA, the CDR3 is TGTGCCTGGAGTCGACAGAACACCGGGGAGCTGTTTTTT.